The 18 T cell receptor beta chains below all came from one sample that was sequenced in a study of blood T cell repertoires in COVID-19. Clones were sequenced by immunoSEQ multiplex PCR, and TCRdb holds only the in-frame ones, with some missing. Here the sample spans hundreds of thousands of clones, about three quarters being singletons. Sequenced input: peripheral blood. All receptors derive from an elderly woman with acute or convalescent COVID-19.

The chain has TRBV9 and TRBJ1-5, with 8 bases that match TRBD1. This CDR3 spans 16 amino acids. V dropped 4 bases and J dropped 2; count of bases not matched to a gene: 8. Per the germline V gene, CDR1 is SGDLS and CDR2 is YYNGEE. For the CDR3, the DNA is TGTGCCAGCAGCCGCGGAACAGGGGGACGCAATCAGCCCCAGCATTTT. As protein: CASSRGTGGRNQPQHF.

J is TRBJ2-7 and V is TRBV6-5, with D possibly TRBD2 on 6 matching bases. Per the germline V gene, CDR1 is MNHEY and CDR2 is SVGAGI. The CDR3 extends over 15 amino acids. V was clipped by 5 bases and J by 2 bases, with 16 bases between them. CDR3 region: CASSKPGLQTYEQYF. Written as DNA, the CDR3 is TGTGCCAGCAGTAAACCGGGACTGCAGACCTACGAGCAGTACTTC.

This chain uses TRBV19 with TRBJ2-7; D might be TRBD1 (5 bases). Germline lookup yields CDR1 LNHDA and CDR2 SQIVND (reference sequence). The V end was cut by 5 bases, the J end by 2 bases, with 13 bases between. This CDR3 region has 14 residues. This CDR3 is CASSPQDGPYEQYF. The CDR3 nucleotides are TGTGCCAGTAGTCCACAGGACGGGCCCTACGAGCAGTACTTC.

In the case of this clone: In the same sample, other DNA sequences code for this CDR3. The V call is TRBV12-3 or TRBV12-4, the J call TRBJ1-2, with TRBD1 identical over 10 bases. With V trimmed by 5 bases and J by 4 bases, 1 base remained unmatched. The CDR3 is 13 amino acids. CDR3 loop: CASSRQGAYGYTF. Here the CDR3 DNA reads TGTGCCAGCAGTCGACAGGGGGCCTATGGCTACACCTTC.

This sequence joins TRBV2 and TRBJ1-5; D is undetermined. CDR1 is SNHLY, CDR2 FYNNEI, per germline. The ends were cut back, 4 bases at V and 0 bases at J, with 10 bases in the middle. This CDR3 contains 15 residues. The CDR3 DNA follows: TGTGCCAGCAGTGGACAAGCTATTAGCAATCAGCCCCAGCATTTT. Protein sequence: CASSGQAISNQPQHF.

This clone showed up just a few times. This rearrangement joins TRBV24-1 to TRBJ2-1; TRBD1 matches at 12 bases. J gave up 8 bases and V 7 bases, and 11 bases lay outside the gene matches. This CDR3 contains 16 residues. Germline CDR1 and CDR2: KGHDR and SFDVKD. The CDR3 protein is CATSQTGTGGLDEQFF. The CDR3 DNA reads as TGTGCCACCAGCCAGACCGGGACAGGGGGCTTAGATGAGCAGTTCTTC.

Worth noting for this clone: This sample includes further DNA sequences coding for the same CDR3. This chain uses TRBV5-1 with TRBJ1-1; no definite D call. V was trimmed by 0 bases and J by 4 bases, leaving 7 bases between them. The germline V gene encodes CDR1 SGHRS and CDR2 YFSETQ. The CDR3 totals 13 residues. As DNA, the CDR3 is TGCGCCAGCAGCTTGGGTGGCGGCACTGAAGCTTTCTTT. Its translation: CASSLGGGTEAFF.

This chain uses TRBV7-2 with TRBJ2-7; perhaps TRBD2 as D (5 bases). Between the trimmed V and J ends, which lost 5 bases and 0 bases, there was a span of 8 bases. The CDR3 runs 13 residues. Germline assignment: CDR1 SGHTA and CDR2 FQGNSA. CDR3: CASSPGNSYEQYF. In DNA, the CDR3 is TGTGCCAGCAGCCCGGGAAACTCCTACGAGCAGTACTTC.

The chain couples TRBV5-1 to TRBJ2-3, with 8 bases that match TRBD1. The CDR3 contains 16 residues. The ends lost 5 bases at V and 7 bases at J; junction bases unmatched: 15. Germline V gene data show CDR1 as SGHRS and CDR2 as YFSETQ. CDR3 protein: CASSPSSGTGANTQYF. Written as DNA, the CDR3 is TGCGCCAGCAGTCCCTCCTCCGGGACAGGCGCTAATACGCAGTATTTT.

The chain uses TRBV7-2 and TRBJ2-5, with TRBD1 identical over 12 bases. Germline V gives CDR1 SGHTA, CDR2 FQGNSA. After removal of 5 bases from V and 4 bases from J, the junction contained 8 bases not matched to a gene. The CDR3 runs to 16 residues. Here the CDR3 DNA reads TGTGCCAGCAGCCAGGGGACAGGGGGCGCTTCAGAGACCCAGTACTTC. Amino acids: CASSQGTGGASETQYF.

CDR3 coding DNA: TGTGCCAGCAGCTTAGCTAGGGGGACCCTCATGGATACGCAGTATTTT. Translation gives CASSLARGTLMDTQYF. This chain uses TRBV7-9 with TRBJ2-3, with a tentative D call TRBD1 (6 bases). Trimming stripped 0 bases from V and 6 bases from J, with 16 bases between. CDR1 and CDR2 (germline): SEHNR, FQNEAQ (reference sequence). There are 16 residues in the CDR3.

The chain combines TRBV14 with TRBJ1-3; no clear D gene. The ends were cut back, 0 bases at V and 0 bases at J, with 9 bases in the middle. This CDR3 contains 16 residues. Germline V gene data show CDR1 as SGHDN and CDR2 as FVKESK. The CDR3 is CASSQDPGNSGNTIYF. CDR3 DNA: TGTGCCAGCAGCCAAGATCCCGGGAACTCTGGAAACACCATATATTTT.

The chain employs TRBV11-2 and TRBJ1-6; no clear D. Germline V CDR1 and CDR2: SGHAT, FQNNGV. CDR3 size: 13 residues. Trimming pared 0 bases from V and 9 bases from J, leaving 6 bases between. CDR3 region: CASSLDQVSPLHF. DNA of the CDR3: TGTGCCAGCAGCTTAGATCAGGTTTCACCCCTCCACTTT.

A note on this clone: This sample also contains other DNA sequences that code for the same CDR3. The V gene is TRBV27, the J gene TRBJ2-7, with D possibly being TRBD2 (6 bases). Germline CDR1 is MNHEY and CDR2 is SMNVEV (reference sequence). There are 14 residues in the CDR3. Trimming stripped 2 bases from V and 2 bases from J, with 10 bases between. DNA of the CDR3: TGTGCCAGCAGTTTACGCCGGGGGACCTACGAGCAGTACTTC. As protein: CASSLRRGTYEQYF.

The rearrangement joins TRBV19 to TRBJ1-4; D perhaps matches TRBD1 (5 bases). Germline-derived CDR1 and CDR2 are LNHDA and SQIVND (reference sequence). The ends were cut back, 7 bases at V and 4 bases at J, with 16 bases in the middle. This CDR3 is built from 15 residues. This CDR3 is CASTARRGVNEKLFF. In DNA form, the CDR3 reads TGTGCCAGTACCGCCCGGCGGGGGGTTAATGAAAAACTGTTTTTT.

CDR3 sequence reads: CASSHPGQGDSNQPQHF. As DNA, the CDR3 is TGTGCCAGTAGTCATCCCGGACAGGGGGATAGCAATCAGCCCCAGCATTTT. The V and J genes are TRBV19 and TRBJ1-5, with TRBD1 matching 10 bases. Germline V CDR1 and CDR2: LNHDA, SQIVND (reference sequence). With V trimmed by 5 bases and J by 0 bases, 7 bases remained unmatched. The CDR3 extends over 17 amino acids. The full variable domain, rest sourced from reference TRBV19 and TRBJ1-5, is DGGITQSPKYLFRKEGQNVTLSCEQNLNHDAMYWYRQDPGQGLRLIYYSQIVNDFQKGDIAEGYSVSREKKESFPLTVTSAQKNPTAFYLCASSHPGQGDSNQPQHFGDGTRLSIL.

The chain links TRBV19 to TRBJ1-1; tentative D call: TRBD1 (6 bases). CDR3 length equals 15 residues. CDR1 LNHDA and CDR2 SQIVND come from the germline V gene (reference sequence). Trimming took off 5 bases at V and 0 bases at J, with 13 bases between the two ends. CDR3 DNA sequence: TGTGCCAGTAGTTTACAGGGTCCGATGAACACTGAAGCTTTCTTT. Protein product: CASSLQGPMNTEAFF. Combining the CDR3 with reference TRBV19 and TRBJ1-1 gives the whole variable domain DGGITQSPKYLFRKEGQNVTLSCEQNLNHDAMYWYRQDPGQGLRLIYYSQIVNDFQKGDIAEGYSVSREKKESFPLTVTSAQKNPTAFYLCASSLQGPMNTEAFFGQGTRLTVV.

The chain links TRBV24-1 to TRBJ2-3; TRBD2 agrees at 8 bases. The CDR3 totals 17 residues. V dropped 2 bases and J dropped 4; count of bases not matched to a gene: 10. Germline CDR1 KGHDR, CDR2 SFDVKD. CDR3: CATSDSRYRGGPDTQYF. In DNA, the CDR3 is TGTGCCACCAGTGATTCCCGATACCGGGGGGGCCCAGATACGCAGTATTTT.